This TCR beta chain was recovered during a study of blood T cell repertoires in COVID-19. The wider study: Donors in the United States, Italy and Spain gave samples during acute or convalescent COVID-19. In each case, the material was cDNA or gDNA derived from T cells, B-cell-depleted T cells, or PBMCs.

Original handling: Reference gene primers were amplified, and this amplification served to estimate nucleated cell counts. TCRdb's copy holds only in-frame clones and misses some; the assay was immunoSEQ multiplex PCR. V and J calls and clone size follow that table, whereas D and trimming were derived from the DNA. The sample has a few hundred thousand clones, more than 70% seen once. The source is a woman in her forties or fifties with acute or convalescent COVID-19. Source material: peripheral blood.

The CDR3 reads CASGVLPGQVLFF. CDR3 DNA: TGTGCTAGTGGTGTATTACCGGGACAGGTCCTGTTTTTT. The chain carries TRBV12-5 and TRBJ1-4; the match to TRBD1 covers 8 bases. Germline CDR1 and CDR2: LGHNT and FRNRAP. This CDR3 region has 13 residues. V shed 5 bases, J shed 14 bases, and the junction held 10 bases outside the gene matches.